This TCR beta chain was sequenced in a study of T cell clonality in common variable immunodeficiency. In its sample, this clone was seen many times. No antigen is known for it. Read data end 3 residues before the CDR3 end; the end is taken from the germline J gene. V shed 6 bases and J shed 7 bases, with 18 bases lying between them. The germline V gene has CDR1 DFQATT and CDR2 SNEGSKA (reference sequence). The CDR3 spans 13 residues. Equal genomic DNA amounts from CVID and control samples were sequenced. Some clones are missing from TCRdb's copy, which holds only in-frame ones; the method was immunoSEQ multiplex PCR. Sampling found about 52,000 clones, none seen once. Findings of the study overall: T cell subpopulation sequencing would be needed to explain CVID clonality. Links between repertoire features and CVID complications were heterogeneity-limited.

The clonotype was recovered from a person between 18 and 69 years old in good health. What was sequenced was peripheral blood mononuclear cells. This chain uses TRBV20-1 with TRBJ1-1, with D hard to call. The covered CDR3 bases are TGCAGTGCAACGCACCAGCGAATCCGTGAA. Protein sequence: CSATHQRIRE. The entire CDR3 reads CSATHQRIREAFF.